This TCR beta chain was sequenced in a study of blood T cell repertoires in COVID-19. Across under 25 US areas, participants ranged in age from roughly 18 to 95 years. Two negative PCRs, clearance, or symptom resolution were required of recovered Cohort 3 donors. Germline CDR1 SGDLS, CDR2 YYNGEE. The CDR3 runs to 13 residues. V lost 4 bases to trimming and J lost 6 bases; unmatched junction nucleotides: 5. Source study methods: The assay estimated nucleated cells by amplifying reference gene primers. Clones were read by immunoSEQ multiplex PCR, and TCRdb kept only the in-frame ones, dropping some. That table gives V, J and clone size, and the DNA gave D and trimming. The data hold about 360,000 clones, with around 87% observed a single time.

This rearrangement joins TRBV9 to TRBJ1-2, with 8 positions matching TRBD1. Sample: PBMCs or T cells enriched from blood (not recorded which). This clonotype was sampled from a man aged 25-45 years who had recovered from COVID-19. In nucleotides, the CDR3 is TGTGCCAGCAGCCTCGGACAGGGTGATGGCTACACCTTC. This translates into CASSLGQGDGYTF.